This is a list of T cell receptor beta chains from one sample in a study of early T cells in non-severe SARS-CoV-2 infection. In TCRdb, the 5' RACE reads were re-called with MiXCR into one record per CDR3 protein. This sample carries about 48,000 distinct CDR3 sequences, approximately 6% of them seen once, and the ten largest clones take around 7%. Sequencing used whole blood, obtained at baseline. The receptors come from an adult who was a healthcare worker with PCR-confirmed SARS-CoV-2 infection or an uninfected control (not recorded which). Both conserved end residues are part of each CDR3. The D gene is left open where the match is weak. Rows may omit the clone size; those that give it use once, few, many or a size class.

clone_size d_call cdr3_length j_call v_call cdr3_nt cdr3_aa
many . 14 TRBJ1-2 TRBV5-5 TGTGCCAGCAGCCCCAGGGCTTCTAACTATGGCTACACCTTC CASSPRASNYGYTF
many TRBD1 12 TRBJ1-1 TRBV7-8 TGTGCCACCAGGGGGATGAACACTGAAGCTTTCTTT CATRGMNTEAFF
. . 15 TRBJ1-1 TRBV3-1 TGTGCCAGCAGCCAAGGAGTACACCTGAACACTGAAGCTTTCTTT CASSQGVHLNTEAFF
. . 13 TRBJ1-5 TRBV20-1 TGCAGTGCTGAAGAGGCTCCCCATCAGCCCCAGCATTTT CSAEEAPHQPQHF
. TRBD2 15 TRBJ2-2 TRBV27 TGTGCCAGCACCCAGCGGGGACCCTTCACCGGGGAGCTGTTTTTT CASTQRGPFTGELFF
many TRBD1 14 TRBJ2-7 TRBV3-1 TGTGCCAGCAGCCGACCGGGACAGTCCTACGAGCAGTACTTC CASSRPGQSYEQYF
many . 12 TRBJ2-5 TRBV19 TGTGCCAGTAGTATACGCGGGGAGACCCAGTACTTC CASSIRGETQYF
few . 12 TRBJ2-3 TRBV4-1 TGCGCCAGCAGCCAGGTACTAGATACGCAGTATTTT CASSQVLDTQYF
. . 16 TRBJ2-2 TRBV11-2 TGTGCCAGCAGCTTAACATATGGAGGGGGTAGCGGGGAGCTGTTTTTT CASSLTYGGGSGELFF
. . 16 TRBJ1-4 TRBV28 TGTGCCAGCAGGATCACAACAGTCGCAACTAATGAAAAACTGTTTTTT CASRITTVATNEKLFF
. . 14 TRBJ2-4 TRBV29-1 TGCAGCGTTGGGGCCACAGCTGCCAAAAACATTCAGTACTTC CSVGATAAKNIQYF
few . 14 TRBJ1-2 TRBV7-8 TGTGCCAGCAGCTTACGGTCGTTAAGTGGGGTCTACACCTTC CASSLRSLSGVYTF